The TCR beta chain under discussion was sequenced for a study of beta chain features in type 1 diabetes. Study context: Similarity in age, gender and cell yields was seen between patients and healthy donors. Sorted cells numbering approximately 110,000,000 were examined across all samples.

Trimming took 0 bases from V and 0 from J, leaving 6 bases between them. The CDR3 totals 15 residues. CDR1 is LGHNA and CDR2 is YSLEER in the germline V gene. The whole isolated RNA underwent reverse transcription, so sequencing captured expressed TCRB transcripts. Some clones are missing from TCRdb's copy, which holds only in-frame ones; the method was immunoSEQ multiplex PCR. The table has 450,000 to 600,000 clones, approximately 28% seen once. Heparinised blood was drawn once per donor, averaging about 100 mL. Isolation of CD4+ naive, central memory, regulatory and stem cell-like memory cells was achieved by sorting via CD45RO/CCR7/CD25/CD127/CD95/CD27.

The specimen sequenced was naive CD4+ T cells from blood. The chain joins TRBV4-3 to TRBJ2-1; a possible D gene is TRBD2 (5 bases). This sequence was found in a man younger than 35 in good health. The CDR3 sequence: CASSQDGGSYNEQFF. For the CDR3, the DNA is TGCGCCAGCAGCCAAGATGGAGGCTCCTACAATGAGCAGTTCTTC.